The 8 T cell receptor beta chains in this list originate from one sample, sequenced in a study of blood T cell repertoires in COVID-19 (dated by TCRdb to the early 2020s). The receptor library was made with the immunoSEQ multiplex PCR assay. As stored in TCRdb, this immuneACCESS dataset retains in-frame rearrangements with V and J assigned. A fraction of the clones does not appear; measured against another copy, unresolved V genes explain less than half of the discrepancy, and the remainder lacks a known reason. The sample data list approximately 220,000 clones, and about 84% of these were observed just once. In total, the top ten clones hold approximately 7.9% of the sample. The sample was peripheral blood. These TCRs come from a woman older than 75 with acute or convalescent COVID-19.

The chain joins TRBV5-1 to TRBJ2-1; 8 positions agree with TRBD1. V trimming: 4 bases; J trimming: 8 bases; junction bases outside the gene matches: 11. Germline-derived CDR1 and CDR2 are SGHRS and YFSETQ. The CDR3 is 15 amino acids. The CDR3 loop is CASSEYRAGGDEQFF. In DNA form, the CDR3 reads TGCGCCAGCAGCGAGTATCGGGCAGGGGGCGATGAGCAGTTCTTC. The whole variable domain, remainder taken from reference TRBV5-1 and TRBJ2-1, is KAGVTQTPRYLIKTRGQQVTLSCSPISGHRSVSWYQQTPGQGLQFLFEYFSETQRNKGNFPGRFSGRQFSNSRSEMNVSTLELGDSALYLCASSEYRAGGDEQFFGPGTRLTVL.

V usage is TRBV6-5 and J usage is TRBJ1-2; a weak D match, TRBD1 (5 bases). The V gene lost 2 bases and the J gene lost 4 bases, with 11 bases spanning the gap. CDR1 and CDR2 (germline): MNHEY, SVGAGI. CDR3 length: 14 amino acids. The CDR3 sequence: CASSYDSKGYGYTF. DNA of the CDR3: TGTGCCAGCAGTTACGACAGTAAGGGCTATGGCTACACCTTC.

This clone was seen only once. The V call is TRBV27, the J call TRBJ2-1, with 13 bases lining up with TRBD2. Per the germline V gene, CDR1 is MNHEY and CDR2 is SMNVEV (reference sequence). The CDR3 has 15 amino acids. The trim removed 3 bases at V and 10 bases at J, leaving 6 bases unmatched. CDR3 DNA: TGTGCCAGCAGTTTCGGGACTAGCGGGACGGCCGAGCAGTTCTTC. This gives the protein CASSFGTSGTAEQFF.

The chain uses TRBV29-1 and TRBJ1-1, with TRBD1 as a possible D gene (5 bases). The V end lost 3 bases, the J end lost 7 bases, and 15 bases lay between the germline ends. Germline assignment: CDR1 SQVTM and CDR2 ANQGSEA. The CDR3 extends over 13 amino acids. Here the CDR3 reads CSVDLVRGSEAFF. The CDR3, as DNA: TGCAGCGTTGATCTTGTACGGGGGAGTGAAGCTTTCTTT.

A word on this clone: An end of the junction does not agree with germline; a read error may underlie this. This chain connects TRBV6-1 to TRBJ2-1, with 7 bases matching TRBD1. From germline, CDR1 is MNHNS and CDR2 SASEGT. The CDR3 extends over 11 amino acids. CDR3 amino acids: CASSERDSRLF. CDR3 sequence (DNA): TGTGCCAGCAGTGAAAGGGACAGCCGGCTCTTC.

The J gene is TRBJ1-5, the V gene TRBV5-6; tentatively, D is TRBD1 (5 bases). Per the germline V gene, CDR1 is SGHDT and CDR2 is YYEEEE. The V end was cut by 1 base, the J end by 5 bases, with 10 bases between. This CDR3 is 14 amino acids long. The CDR3 is CASSLSGSDQPQHF. In nucleotides, the CDR3 is TGTGCCAGCAGCTTGTCAGGGTCGGATCAGCCCCAGCATTTT.

The V gene is TRBV18, the J gene TRBJ2-1, with 12 bases matching TRBD1. The germline gives CDR1 KGHSH, CDR2 LQKENI. The CDR3 totals 16 residues. The V and J ends lost 2 bases and 9 bases, in that order; junction bases with no gene match: 8. The CDR3 sequence is CASSPLGTGGSGEQFF. The CDR3 bases are TGTGCCAGCTCACCATTGGGGACAGGGGGCTCGGGTGAGCAGTTCTTC.

The table lists this clone with a count of one. The rearrangement uses TRBV5-4 and TRBJ2-3; a possible D gene is TRBD2 (6 bases). This CDR3 is built from 16 residues. The ends were cut back, 4 bases at V and 0 bases at J, with 15 bases in the middle. Per germline, CDR1 SGHNT and CDR2 YYREEE (reference sequence). Here the CDR3 DNA reads TGTGCCAGCAGCCCCACCCTGGGGGGTAGCACAGATACGCAGTATTTT. Its translation is CASSPTLGGSTDTQYF.